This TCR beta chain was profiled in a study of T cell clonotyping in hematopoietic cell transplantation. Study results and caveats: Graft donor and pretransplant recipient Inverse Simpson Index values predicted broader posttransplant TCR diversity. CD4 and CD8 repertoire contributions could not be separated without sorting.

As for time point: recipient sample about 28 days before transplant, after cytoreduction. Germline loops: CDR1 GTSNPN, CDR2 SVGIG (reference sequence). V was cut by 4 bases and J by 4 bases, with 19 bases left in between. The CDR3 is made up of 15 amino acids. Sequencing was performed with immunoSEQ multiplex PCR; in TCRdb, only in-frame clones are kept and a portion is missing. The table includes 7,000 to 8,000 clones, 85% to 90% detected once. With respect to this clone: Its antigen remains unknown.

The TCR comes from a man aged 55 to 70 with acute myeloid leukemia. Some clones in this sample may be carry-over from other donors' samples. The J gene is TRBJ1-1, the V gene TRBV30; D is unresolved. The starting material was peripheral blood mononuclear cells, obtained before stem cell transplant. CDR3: CAWTQQGLGGTEAFF. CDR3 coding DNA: TGTGCCTGGACCCAGCAAGGGCTTGGTGGCACTGAAGCTTTCTTT.